Each of the 11 T cell receptor beta chains below was sequenced from the same sample in a study of CD8+ T cells in alopecia areata. RNA extraction was followed by reverse transcription into cDNA, which acted as the sequencing template. This table comes from immunoSEQ multiplex PCR, and its TCRdb copy is limited to in-frame clones, with some not included. The profile shows a few hundred thousand clones, under 40% of them singletons. Treatment specified: oral pan-JAK inhibitor, 5-10 mg twice daily. Sequences were derived from CD4+ T cells sorted from blood, sampled between weeks 30 and 35, from a patient treated with tofacitinib. These receptor sequences come from a human donor with alopecia areata.

The V gene is TRBV7-9, the J gene TRBJ1-5, with 7 bases fitting TRBD1. The trim removed 2 bases at V and 6 bases at J, leaving 7 bases unmatched. Per germline, CDR1 SEHNR and CDR2 FQNEAQ (reference sequence). The CDR3 extends over 15 amino acids. CDR3 in amino acids: CASSLSTGDRQPQHF. For the CDR3, the DNA is TGTGCCAGCAGCTTAAGCACAGGGGATCGTCAGCCCCAGCATTTT.

This rearrangement joins TRBV5-1 to TRBJ1-1; TRBD1 matches 8 bases. The CDR3 loop spans 15 amino acids. V was clipped by 3 bases and J by 5 bases; unmatched bases: 9. The germline V gene encodes CDR1 SGHRS and CDR2 YFSETQ. The CDR3 protein is CASSWAGGGGTEAFF. In nucleotides, the CDR3 is TGCGCCAGCAGCTGGGCAGGGGGCGGTGGAACTGAAGCTTTCTTT.

This chain connects TRBV29-1 to TRBJ2-3, with TRBD2 as a possible D gene (6 bases). There are 14 residues in the CDR3. Trimming removed 7 bases from V and 6 bases from J, with 20 bases in between. Germline CDR1 reads SQVTM; CDR2 reads ANQGSEA. The CDR3 DNA follows: TGCAGCGCTGACCGACTAGTGGTTACTGATACGCAGTATTTT. It codes for CSADRLVVTDTQYF.

In this sample, this clone turned up a few times. This rearrangement joins TRBV6-5 to TRBJ2-3; unclear D gene. The germline CDR1 and CDR2 sequences are MNHEY and SVGAGI. The V end lost 0 bases, the J end lost 5 bases, and 12 bases lay between the germline ends. CDR3 length: 15 amino acids. Written as DNA, the CDR3 is TGTGCCAGCAGTTACTCCACCTTGGCGGTAGATACGCAGTATTTT. It encodes CASSYSTLAVDTQYF.

This clone was detected only a few times. CDR3 nucleotide sequence: TGCGCCAGCAGCCAAGGCATCGGGAGGGCCCGGGAGACCCAGTACTTC. Encoded protein: CASSQGIGRARETQYF. The rearrangement joins TRBV4-1 to TRBJ2-5; 8 nucleotides line up with TRBD2. Germline CDR1 reads MGHRA; CDR2 reads YSYEKL. The CDR3 has 16 residues. V shed 1 base and J 5 bases; nucleotides not matched to a gene: 9.

The chain couples TRBV9 to TRBJ1-1; D not certain. CDR3 length: 13 amino acids. V lost 3 bases to trimming and J lost 1 base, with 7 bases between them. From germline, CDR1 is SGDLS and CDR2 YYNGEE. This chain's CDR3 is CASSAQSNTEAFF. The DNA of the CDR3 is TGTGCCAGCAGCGCACAGTCGAACACTGAAGCTTTCTTT.

This chain links TRBV5-1 with TRBJ2-7; 8 nucleotides match TRBD1. The V and J ends lost 4 bases and 2 bases, in that order; junction bases with no gene match: 2. This CDR3 spans 13 amino acids. Germline CDR1 is SGHRS and CDR2 is YFSETQ. The CDR3 coding sequence is TGCGCCAGCAGCAAGGACAGGGCCTACGAGCAGTACTTC. It translates to CASSKDRAYEQYF.

This clone was seen only a few times. The CDR3 sequence is CASSSSPGGFSYEQYF. CDR3 nucleotides: TGTGCCAGCAGTTCCTCTCCGGGCGGCTTCTCCTACGAGCAGTACTTC. This chain joins TRBV27 and TRBJ2-7, with D uncertain. Germline lookup yields CDR1 MNHEY and CDR2 SMNVEV (reference sequence). This CDR3 region has 16 residues. V was shortened by 4 bases and J by 0 bases, with 16 bases between the two germline ends.

The V gene is TRBV7-3, the J gene TRBJ2-6; weak D call: TRBD1 (5 bases). This CDR3 has 17 amino acids. V shed 4 bases and J shed 0 bases, with 13 bases lying between them. Germline V CDR1 and CDR2: SGHTA, FQGTGA. CDR3 coding DNA: TGTGCCAGCAGCTCGACAGTGACCCTCTCTGGGGCCAACGTCCTGACTTTC. This sequence encodes CASSSTVTLSGANVLTF.

The chain couples TRBV4-1 to TRBJ2-3; 12 nucleotides match TRBD2. From germline, CDR1 is MGHRA and CDR2 YSYEKL. The length of the CDR3 is 17 residues. The junction had 7 bases not matched to a gene; V was cut back by 1 base and J by 5 bases. The CDR3, as DNA: TGCGCCAGCAGCCAAGCCGCCACTAGCGGGGGGCGAGATACGCAGTATTTT. This gives the protein CASSQAATSGGRDTQYF.

This clone was recorded a few times. This sequence joins TRBV6-5 and TRBJ2-1; no definite D call. V was shortened by 6 bases and J by 0 bases, with 3 bases between the two germline ends. Per germline, CDR1 MNHEY and CDR2 SVGAGI. The CDR3 has 12 residues. The CDR3 DNA sequence: TGTGCCAGCAGAGGCTCCTACAATGAGCAGTTCTTC. Protein: CASRGSYNEQFF.